This is a list of T cell receptor beta chains from one sample in a study of circulating and synovial CD4+ cells in juvenile arthritis. Sequencing used immunoSEQ multiplex PCR; TCRdb keeps in-frame clones, though not all of them. The sample has around 32,000 clones; about 96% are singletons. The source material was CD4+ T cells from blood. The receptors originated from a human donor with juvenile idiopathic arthritis. The CDR3 runs from the conserved cysteine through the conserved F or W.

TRBV6-6 | CASRDGGGNQPQHF
TRBV4-3 | CASSQRTGVTEKLFF
TRBV11-2 | CASSSLQGNLKQHGYTF
TRBV5-1 | CASSLTGYSGNTIYF
TRBV29-1 | CSVKGASSQPQHF
TRBV4-3 | CASSQDSGSGTGELFF
TRBV9 | CASSVGKGAPGANVLTF
TRBV11-3 | CASSLGLAEPTSTDTQYF
TRBV5-4 | CASSLGGQSSSYNEQFF
TRBV6-1 | CASSEGTGAEAFF
TRBV4-3 | CASSQEGLAGVATQYF
TRBV14 | CASSRAGAHYEQYF
TRBV5-6 | CASSPGKMNTEAFF
TRBV27 | CASSRTGGMEKLFF
TRBV27 | CASSPTGLRDTQYF
TRBV7-2 | CASRSGRPGRQETQYF
TRBV5-4 | CASSLSTDYNSPLHF
TRBV27 | CASSLPWDWNYEQYF
TRBV25-1 | CASSESRLAGYQYEQYF
TRBV10-3 | CAISGRTGANQPQHF
TRBV7-9 | CASSLGGGEKLFF
TRBV7-9 | CASGARDRGSDEQFF
TRBV7-3 | CASSFSTGEAFF
TRBV4-2 | CASSQRLAGGSGIQYF
TRBV19 | CASSIDLHTGELFF
TRBV18 | CASSPTGAYEQYF
TRBV2 | CAIWTSGSPSSYEQYF
TRBV19 | CATQTGSGANVLTF
TRBV7-8 | CASSLANSPLHF
TRBV5-4 | CASSFGRDSASGRKDTQYF
TRBV19 | CASSGQFLTSEGSTEAFF
TRBV30 | CAWGRGNTIYF
TRBV6-1 | CASSVGLAGGDTQYF
TRBV6-5 | CASSDRGPGELFF
TRBV5-4 | CASSLAGRGNTEAFF
TRBV18 | CASSPYNSRQETQYF
TRBV7-2 | CASSLLQAGVEQYF
TRBV19 | CASSTGVTDTQYF
TRBV28 | CASSLGGGDEQYF
TRBV10-1 | CASSQTGARTEAFF
TRBV11-2 | CASSLGQTAYEQYF
TRBV5-1 | CASSRGQGASTGELFF
TRBV5-4 | CASSLNGNYGYTF
TRBV10-3 | CAISETSGRYNEQFF
TRBV5-1 | CASSKGQGMNSPLHF
TRBV27 | CASSLRTGRTEAFF
TRBV7-2 | CASSRQGSLAGNTIYF
TRBV7-3 | CASSLSIREPPLSSYNSPLHF
TRBV2 | CASRGTGTNGQPQHF
TRBV7-8 | CASSSGRLAGGKTQYF
TRBV11-2 | CASSFRGGYTF
TRBV18 | CASSPGRTSYEQYF
TRBV6-1 | CASRAGAGNTIYF
TRBV13 | CASSYTRGASLLGLVSREQFF
TRBV19 | CASSIRGPGNQPQHF
TRBV4-1 | CASSQETGYTEAFF